This record covers a single T cell receptor beta chain. As yet, its antigen is unknown. These data belong to a study of Ad26.COV2.S vaccination and SARS-CoV-2 variants. Points from the study as a whole: Comparability of non-spike TCR breadth was observed across vaccine and placebo recipients. Post-vaccination spike-specific CD8+ and CD4+ T cell responses reportedly had substantial breadth.

The data were produced by immunoSEQ multiplex PCR, yet TCRdb's version contains in-frame clones alone and is incomplete. In the table there are about 180,000 clones, 70% to 90% of which are singletons. Trimming left V 6 bases short and J 6 bases short, with 15 bases between. Germline V gene data show CDR1 as ENHRY and CDR2 as SYGVKD. The CDR3 is 14 residues long. The TCR comes from a human donor who had recovered from COVID-19. This chain connects TRBV10-3 to TRBJ1-5; D remains ambiguous. The sample in question was peripheral blood, obtained after recovery from COVID-19. This chain's CDR3 is CAISSSFDIQPQHF. The CDR3, as DNA: TGTGCCATCAGCTCCAGTTTTGATATTCAGCCCCAGCATTTT.